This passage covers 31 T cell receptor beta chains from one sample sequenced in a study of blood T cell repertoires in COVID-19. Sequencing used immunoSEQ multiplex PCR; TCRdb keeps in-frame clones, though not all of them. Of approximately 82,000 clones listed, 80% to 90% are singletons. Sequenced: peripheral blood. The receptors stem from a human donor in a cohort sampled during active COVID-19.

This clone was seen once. CDR3 sequence (DNA): TGCGCCAGCAGCTTTTCCCTGCCGGGGTCCGAGCAGTACTTC. Amino acids: CASSFSLPGSEQYF. The chain carries TRBV5-1 and TRBJ2-7, with a possible D match to TRBD2 (5 bases). The CDR3 has 14 amino acids. V was shortened by 2 bases and J by 6 bases, with 15 bases between the two germline ends. In germline, CDR1 is SGHRS, CDR2 YFSETQ.

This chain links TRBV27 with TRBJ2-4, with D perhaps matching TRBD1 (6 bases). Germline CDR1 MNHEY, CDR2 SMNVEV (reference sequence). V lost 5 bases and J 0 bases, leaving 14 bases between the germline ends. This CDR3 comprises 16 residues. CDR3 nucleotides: TGTGCCAGCAGTCGAAACAGGGTGGGAGCCAAAAACATTCAGTACTTC. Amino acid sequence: CASSRNRVGAKNIQYF.

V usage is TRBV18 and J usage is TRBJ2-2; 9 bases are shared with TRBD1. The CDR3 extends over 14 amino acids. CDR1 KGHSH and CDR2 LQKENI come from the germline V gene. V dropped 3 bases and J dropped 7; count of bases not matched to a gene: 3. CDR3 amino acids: CASSPGQGSGELFF. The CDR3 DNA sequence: TGTGCCAGCTCACCGGGACAGGGCAGCGGGGAGCTGTTTTTT. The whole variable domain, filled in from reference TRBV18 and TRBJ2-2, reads NAGVMQNPRHLVRRRGQEARLRCSPMKGHSHVYWYRQLPEEGLKFMVYLQKENIIDESGMPKERFSAEFPKEGPSILRIQQVVRGDSAAYFCASSPGQGSGELFFGEGSRLTVL.

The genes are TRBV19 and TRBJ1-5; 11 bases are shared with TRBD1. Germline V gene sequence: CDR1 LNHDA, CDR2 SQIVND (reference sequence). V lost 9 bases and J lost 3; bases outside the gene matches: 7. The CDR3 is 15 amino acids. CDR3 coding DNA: TGTGCCAGCGGACAGGGGGCTAGGATCAATCAGCCCCAGCATTTT. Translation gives CASGQGARINQPQHF.

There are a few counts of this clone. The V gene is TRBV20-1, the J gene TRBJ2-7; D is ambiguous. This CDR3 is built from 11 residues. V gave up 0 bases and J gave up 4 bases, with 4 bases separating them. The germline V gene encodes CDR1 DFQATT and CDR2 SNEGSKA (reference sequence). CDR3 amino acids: CSARDQYEQYF. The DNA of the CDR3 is TGCAGTGCTAGAGATCAGTACGAGCAGTACTTC.

As DNA, the CDR3 is TGCGCCAGCAGCTCAGACGTGAGGACGCAGTATTTT. It yields the protein CASSSDVRTQYF. The chain uses TRBV5-1 and TRBJ2-3, with D unclear. The germline CDR1 and CDR2 sequences are SGHRS and YFSETQ. The CDR3 loop spans 12 amino acids. The V and J ends lost 3 bases and 9 bases respectively, with 11 bases between them.

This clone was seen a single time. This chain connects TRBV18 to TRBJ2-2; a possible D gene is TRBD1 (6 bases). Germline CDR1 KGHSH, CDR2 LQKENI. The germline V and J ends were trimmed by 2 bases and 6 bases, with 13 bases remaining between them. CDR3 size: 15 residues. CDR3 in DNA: TGTGCCAGCTCACCAGGGACACGGGTGGCCGGGGAGCTGTTTTTT. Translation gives CASSPGTRVAGELFF.

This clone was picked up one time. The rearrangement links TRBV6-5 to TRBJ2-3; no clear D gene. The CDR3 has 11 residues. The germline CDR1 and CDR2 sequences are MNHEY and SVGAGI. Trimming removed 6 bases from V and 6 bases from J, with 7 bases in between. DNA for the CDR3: TGTGCCAGCAGCCATGCGGATACGCAGTATTTT. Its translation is CASSHADTQYF.

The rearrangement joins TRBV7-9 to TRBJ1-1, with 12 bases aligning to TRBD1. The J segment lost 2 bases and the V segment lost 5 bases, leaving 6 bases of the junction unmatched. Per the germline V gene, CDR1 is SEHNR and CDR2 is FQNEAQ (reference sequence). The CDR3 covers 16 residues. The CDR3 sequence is CASSLGQGAGNTEAFF. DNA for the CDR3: TGTGCCAGCAGCCTGGGACAGGGGGCGGGAAACACTGAAGCTTTCTTT.

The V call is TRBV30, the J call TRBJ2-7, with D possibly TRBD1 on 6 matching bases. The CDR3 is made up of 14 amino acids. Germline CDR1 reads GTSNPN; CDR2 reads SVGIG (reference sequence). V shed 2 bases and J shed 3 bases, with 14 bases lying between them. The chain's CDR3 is CAWSRSQGLYEQYF. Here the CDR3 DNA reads TGTGCCTGGAGTAGGTCACAGGGTCTCTACGAGCAGTACTTC.

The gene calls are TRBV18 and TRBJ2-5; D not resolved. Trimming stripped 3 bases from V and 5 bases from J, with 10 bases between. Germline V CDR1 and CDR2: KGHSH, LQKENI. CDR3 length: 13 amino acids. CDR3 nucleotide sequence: TGTGCCAGCTCACCGCGGCACTCCGAGACCCAGTACTTC. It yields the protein CASSPRHSETQYF.

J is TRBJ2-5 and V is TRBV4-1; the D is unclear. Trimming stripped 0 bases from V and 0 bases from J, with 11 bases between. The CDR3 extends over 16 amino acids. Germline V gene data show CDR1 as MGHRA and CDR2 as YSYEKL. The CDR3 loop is CASSQDPARDQETQYF. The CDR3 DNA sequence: TGCGCCAGCAGCCAAGACCCAGCGCGTGACCAAGAGACCCAGTACTTC.

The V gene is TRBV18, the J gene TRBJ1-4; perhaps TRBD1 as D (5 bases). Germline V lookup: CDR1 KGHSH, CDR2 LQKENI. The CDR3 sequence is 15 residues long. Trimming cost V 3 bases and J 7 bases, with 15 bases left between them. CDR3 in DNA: TGTGCCAGCTCACCTGAAGGGACTAATGGTGAAAAACTGTTTTTT. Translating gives CASSPEGTNGEKLFF.

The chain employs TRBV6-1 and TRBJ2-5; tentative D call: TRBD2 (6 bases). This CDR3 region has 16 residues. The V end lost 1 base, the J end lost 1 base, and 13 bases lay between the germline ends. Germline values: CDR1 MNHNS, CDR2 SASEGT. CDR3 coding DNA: TGTGCCAGCAGTGAAGGAGGACTACACCCCCAAGAGACCCAGTACTTC. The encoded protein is CASSEGGLHPQETQYF.

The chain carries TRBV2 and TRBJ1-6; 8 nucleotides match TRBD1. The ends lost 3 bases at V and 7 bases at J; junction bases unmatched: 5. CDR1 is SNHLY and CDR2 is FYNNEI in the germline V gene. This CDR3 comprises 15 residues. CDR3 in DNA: TGTGCCAGCAGTGATCAGGGGGCTCTAAATTCACCCCTCCACTTT. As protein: CASSDQGALNSPLHF.

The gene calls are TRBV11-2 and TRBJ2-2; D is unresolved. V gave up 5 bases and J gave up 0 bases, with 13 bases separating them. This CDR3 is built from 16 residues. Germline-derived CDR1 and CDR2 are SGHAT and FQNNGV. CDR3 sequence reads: CASSPRRIANTGELFF. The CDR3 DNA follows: TGTGCCAGCAGCCCGCGGCGTATCGCGAACACCGGGGAGCTGTTTTTT.

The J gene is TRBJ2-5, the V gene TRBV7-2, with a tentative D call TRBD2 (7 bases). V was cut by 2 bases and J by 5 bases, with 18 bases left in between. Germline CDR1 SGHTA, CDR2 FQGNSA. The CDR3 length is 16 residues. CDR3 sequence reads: CASSLNMAGAGETQYF. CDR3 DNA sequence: TGTGCCAGCAGCTTAAATATGGCGGGGGCTGGGGAGACCCAGTACTTC. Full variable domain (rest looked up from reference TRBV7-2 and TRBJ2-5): GAGVSQSPSNKVTEKGKDVELRCDPISGHTALYWYRQSLGQGLEFLIYFQGNSAPDKSGLPSDRFSAERTGGSVSTLTIQRTQQEDSAVYLCASSLNMAGAGETQYFGPGTRLLVL.

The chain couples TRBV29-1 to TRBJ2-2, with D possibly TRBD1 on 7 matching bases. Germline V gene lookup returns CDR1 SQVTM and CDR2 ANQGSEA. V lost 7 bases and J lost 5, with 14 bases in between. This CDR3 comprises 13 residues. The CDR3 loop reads CSGTNRGTGELFF. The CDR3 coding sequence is TGCAGCGGGACTAACAGGGGAACCGGGGAGCTGTTTTTT.

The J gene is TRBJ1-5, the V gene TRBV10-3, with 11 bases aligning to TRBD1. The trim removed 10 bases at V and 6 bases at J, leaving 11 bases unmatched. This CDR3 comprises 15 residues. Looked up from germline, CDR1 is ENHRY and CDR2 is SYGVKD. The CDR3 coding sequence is TGTGCCAGTCGCGATCGGGACAGGGGGATTCAGCCCCAGCATTTT. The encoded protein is CASRDRDRGIQPQHF.

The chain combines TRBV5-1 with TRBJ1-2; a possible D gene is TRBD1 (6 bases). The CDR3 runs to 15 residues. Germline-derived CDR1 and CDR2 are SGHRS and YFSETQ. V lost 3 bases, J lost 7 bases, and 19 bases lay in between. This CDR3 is CASSSQGMPSFGYTF. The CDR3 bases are TGCGCCAGCAGCTCACAGGGCATGCCCAGCTTTGGCTACACCTTC.

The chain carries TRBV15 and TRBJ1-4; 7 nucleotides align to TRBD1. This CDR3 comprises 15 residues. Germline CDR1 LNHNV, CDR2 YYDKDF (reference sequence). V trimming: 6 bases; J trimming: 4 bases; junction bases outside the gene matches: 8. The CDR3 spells CATRDKTGHNEKLFF. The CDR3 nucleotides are TGTGCCACCAGAGACAAGACAGGGCATAATGAAAAACTGTTTTTT.

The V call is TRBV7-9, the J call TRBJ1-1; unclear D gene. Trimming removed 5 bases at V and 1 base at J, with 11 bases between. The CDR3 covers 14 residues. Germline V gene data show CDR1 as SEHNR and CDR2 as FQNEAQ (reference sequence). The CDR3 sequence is CASSLGLANTEAFF. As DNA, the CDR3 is TGTGCCAGCAGCCTTGGCCTCGCGAACACTGAAGCTTTCTTT.

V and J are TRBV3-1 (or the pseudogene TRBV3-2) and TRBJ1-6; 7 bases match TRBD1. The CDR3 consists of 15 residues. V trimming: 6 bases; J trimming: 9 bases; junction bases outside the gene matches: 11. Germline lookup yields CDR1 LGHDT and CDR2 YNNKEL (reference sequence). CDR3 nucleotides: TGTGCCAGCAGAGCGTCGACAGGGCAGGGTTCACCCCTCCACTTT. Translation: CASRASTGQGSPLHF.

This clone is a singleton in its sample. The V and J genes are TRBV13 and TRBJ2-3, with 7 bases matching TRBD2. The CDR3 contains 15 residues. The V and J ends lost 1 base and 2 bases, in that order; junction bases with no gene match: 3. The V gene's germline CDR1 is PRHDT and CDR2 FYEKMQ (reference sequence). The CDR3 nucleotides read TGTGCCAGCAGCTTAGTCGGGGGGTCCACAGATACGCAGTATTTT. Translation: CASSLVGGSTDTQYF.

CDR3 in amino acids: CATDGAGQSSYEQYF. The CDR3 nucleotides read TGTGCCACGGACGGGGCAGGACAGAGCTCCTACGAGCAGTACTTC. The V call is TRBV30, the J call TRBJ2-7, with D possibly matching TRBD1 (6 bases). The V gene lost 8 bases and the J gene lost 0 bases, with 20 bases spanning the gap. The germline V gene encodes CDR1 GTSNPN and CDR2 SVGIG (reference sequence). The CDR3 spans 15 residues.

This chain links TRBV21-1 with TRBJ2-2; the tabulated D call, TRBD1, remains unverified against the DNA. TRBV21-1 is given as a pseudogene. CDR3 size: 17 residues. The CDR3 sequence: CASSRTDCSSNTGELFF. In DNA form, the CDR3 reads TGTGCCAGCAGCAGGACAGACTGTAGTTCGAACACCGGGGAGCTGTTTTTT.

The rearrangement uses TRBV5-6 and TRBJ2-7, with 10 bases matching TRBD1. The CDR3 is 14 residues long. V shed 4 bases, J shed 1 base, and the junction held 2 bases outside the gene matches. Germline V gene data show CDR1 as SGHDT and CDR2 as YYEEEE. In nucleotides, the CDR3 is TGTGCCAGCAGCCGACAGGGGGCTTCCTACGAGCAGTACTTC. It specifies CASSRQGASYEQYF.

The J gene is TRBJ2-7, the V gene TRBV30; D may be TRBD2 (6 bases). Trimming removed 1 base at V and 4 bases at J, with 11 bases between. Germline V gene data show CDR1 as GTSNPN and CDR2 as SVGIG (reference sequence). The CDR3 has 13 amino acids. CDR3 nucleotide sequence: TGTGCCTGGAGTGGGAGGGGAAAGTACGAGCAGTACTTC. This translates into CAWSGRGKYEQYF.

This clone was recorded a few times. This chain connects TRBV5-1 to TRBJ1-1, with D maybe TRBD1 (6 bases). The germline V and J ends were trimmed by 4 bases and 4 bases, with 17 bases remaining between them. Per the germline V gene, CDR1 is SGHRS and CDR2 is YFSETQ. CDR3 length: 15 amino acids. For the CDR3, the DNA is TGCGCCAGCAGCCCCGGGTGGGGGCGGATCACTGAAGCTTTCTTT. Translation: CASSPGWGRITEAFF. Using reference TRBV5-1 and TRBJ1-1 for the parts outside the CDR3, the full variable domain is KAGVTQTPRYLIKTRGQQVTLSCSPISGHRSVSWYQQTPGQGLQFLFEYFSETQRNKGNFPGRFSGRQFSNSRSEMNVSTLELGDSALYLCASSPGWGRITEAFFGQGTRLTVV.

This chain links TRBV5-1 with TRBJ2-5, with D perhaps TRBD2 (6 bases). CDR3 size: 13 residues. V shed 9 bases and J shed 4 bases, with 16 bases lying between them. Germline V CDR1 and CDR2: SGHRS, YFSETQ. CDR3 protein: CATKGTPGETQYF. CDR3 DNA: TGCGCCACGAAAGGGACTCCCGGAGAGACCCAGTACTTC.

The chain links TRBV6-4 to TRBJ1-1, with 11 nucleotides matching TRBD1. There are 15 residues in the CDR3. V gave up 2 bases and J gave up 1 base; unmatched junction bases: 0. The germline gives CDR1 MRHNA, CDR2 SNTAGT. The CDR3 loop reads CASSDGTGGNTEAFF. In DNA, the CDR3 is TGTGCCAGCAGTGACGGGACAGGGGGGAACACTGAAGCTTTCTTT.